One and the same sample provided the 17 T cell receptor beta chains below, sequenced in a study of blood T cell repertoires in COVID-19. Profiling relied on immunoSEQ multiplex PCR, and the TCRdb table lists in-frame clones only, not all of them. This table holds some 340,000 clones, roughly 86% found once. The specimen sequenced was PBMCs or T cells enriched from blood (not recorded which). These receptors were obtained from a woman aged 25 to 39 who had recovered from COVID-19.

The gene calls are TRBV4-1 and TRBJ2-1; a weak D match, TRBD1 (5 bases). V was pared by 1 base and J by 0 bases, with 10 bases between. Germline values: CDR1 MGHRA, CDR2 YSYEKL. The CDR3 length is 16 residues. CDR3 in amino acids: CASSQGGRSSYNEQFF. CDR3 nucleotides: TGCGCCAGCAGCCAAGGGGGCCGTAGCTCCTACAATGAGCAGTTCTTC.

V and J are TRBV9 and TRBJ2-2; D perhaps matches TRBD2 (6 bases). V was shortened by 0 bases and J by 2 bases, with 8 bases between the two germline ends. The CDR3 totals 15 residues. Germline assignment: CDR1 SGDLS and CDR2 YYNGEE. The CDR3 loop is CASSVGGGNTGELFF. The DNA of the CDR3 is TGTGCCAGCAGCGTAGGGGGAGGTAACACCGGGGAGCTGTTTTTT.

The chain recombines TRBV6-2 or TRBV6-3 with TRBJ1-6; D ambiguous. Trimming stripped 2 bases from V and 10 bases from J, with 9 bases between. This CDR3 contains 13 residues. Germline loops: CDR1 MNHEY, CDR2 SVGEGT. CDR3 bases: TGTGCCAGCAGTTACGGGAGGTACTCACCCCTCCACTTT. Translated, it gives CASSYGRYSPLHF.

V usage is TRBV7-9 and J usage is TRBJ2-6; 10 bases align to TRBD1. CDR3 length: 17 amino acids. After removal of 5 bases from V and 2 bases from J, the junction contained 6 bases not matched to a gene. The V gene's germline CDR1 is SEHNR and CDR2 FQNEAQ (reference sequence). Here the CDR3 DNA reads TGTGCCAGCAGCCAGACAGGGGGCGTAACTGGGGCCAACGTCCTGACTTTC. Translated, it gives CASSQTGGVTGANVLTF.

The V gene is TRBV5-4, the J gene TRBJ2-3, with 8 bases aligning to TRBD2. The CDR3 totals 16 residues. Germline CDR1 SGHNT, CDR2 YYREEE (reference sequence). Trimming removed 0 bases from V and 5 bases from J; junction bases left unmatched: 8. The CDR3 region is CASSLGSGGGRDTQYF. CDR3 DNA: TGTGCCAGCAGCTTGGGCAGCGGGGGTGGAAGAGATACGCAGTATTTT.

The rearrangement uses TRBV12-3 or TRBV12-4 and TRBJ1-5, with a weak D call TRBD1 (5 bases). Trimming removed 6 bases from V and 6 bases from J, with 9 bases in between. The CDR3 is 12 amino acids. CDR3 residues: CASSQGAQPQHF. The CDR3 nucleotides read TGTGCCAGCAGCCAAGGGGCTCAGCCCCAGCATTTT.

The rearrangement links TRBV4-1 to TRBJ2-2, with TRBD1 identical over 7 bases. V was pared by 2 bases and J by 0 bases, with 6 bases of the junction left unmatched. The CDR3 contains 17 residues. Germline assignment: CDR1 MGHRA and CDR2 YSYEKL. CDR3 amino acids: CASSQPPGQANTGELFF. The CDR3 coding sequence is TGCGCCAGCAGCCAACCCCCCGGACAGGCGAACACCGGGGAGCTGTTTTTT.

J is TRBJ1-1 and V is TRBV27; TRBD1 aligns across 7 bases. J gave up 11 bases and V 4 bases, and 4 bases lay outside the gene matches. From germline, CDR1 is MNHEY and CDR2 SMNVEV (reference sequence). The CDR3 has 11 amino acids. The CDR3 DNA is TGTGCCAGCAGTTCGACAGGGAAGGCTTTCTTT. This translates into CASSSTGKAFF.

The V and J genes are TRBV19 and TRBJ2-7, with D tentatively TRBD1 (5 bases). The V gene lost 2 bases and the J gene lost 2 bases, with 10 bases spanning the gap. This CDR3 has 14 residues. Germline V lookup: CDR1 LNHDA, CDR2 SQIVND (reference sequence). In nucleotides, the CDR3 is TGTGCCAGTAGTATACGAACAGGAGCCTACGAGCAGTACTTC. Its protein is CASSIRTGAYEQYF.

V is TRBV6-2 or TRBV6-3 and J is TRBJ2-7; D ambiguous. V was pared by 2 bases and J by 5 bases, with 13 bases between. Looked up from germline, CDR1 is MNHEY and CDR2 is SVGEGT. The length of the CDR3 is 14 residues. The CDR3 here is CASSYPYPANEQYF. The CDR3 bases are TGTGCCAGCAGTTACCCGTACCCAGCGAACGAGCAGTACTTC.

Written as DNA, the CDR3 is TGCGCCAGCAGCGCCGGGACAGGGGGAAGGCCCGGGGAGCTGTTTTTT. This gives the protein CASSAGTGGRPGELFF. The chain carries TRBV5-1 and TRBJ2-2; the match to TRBD1 covers 11 bases. The CDR3 covers 16 residues. V was clipped by 4 bases and J by 6 bases; unmatched bases: 8. Germline V lookup: CDR1 SGHRS, CDR2 YFSETQ.

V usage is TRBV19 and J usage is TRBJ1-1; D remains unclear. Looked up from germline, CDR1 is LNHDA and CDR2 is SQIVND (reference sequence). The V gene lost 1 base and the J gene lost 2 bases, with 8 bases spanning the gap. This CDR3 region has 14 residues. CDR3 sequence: CASSIASSNTEAFF. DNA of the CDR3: TGTGCCAGTAGTATAGCATCCAGTAACACTGAAGCTTTCTTT.

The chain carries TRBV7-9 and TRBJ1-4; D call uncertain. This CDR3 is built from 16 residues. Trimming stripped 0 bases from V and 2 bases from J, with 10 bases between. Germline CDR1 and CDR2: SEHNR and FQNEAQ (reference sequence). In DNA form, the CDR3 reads TGTGCCAGCAGCTTAGCGGGCAGCGGGACTAATGAAAAACTGTTTTTT. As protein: CASSLAGSGTNEKLFF.

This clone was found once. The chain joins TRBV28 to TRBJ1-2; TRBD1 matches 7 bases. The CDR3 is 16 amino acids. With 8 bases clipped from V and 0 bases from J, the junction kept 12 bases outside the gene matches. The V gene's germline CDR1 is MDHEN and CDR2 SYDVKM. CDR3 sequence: CASLPAGGPTNYGYTF. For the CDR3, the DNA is TGTGCCAGCCTGCCGGCAGGGGGGCCTACTAACTATGGCTACACCTTC.

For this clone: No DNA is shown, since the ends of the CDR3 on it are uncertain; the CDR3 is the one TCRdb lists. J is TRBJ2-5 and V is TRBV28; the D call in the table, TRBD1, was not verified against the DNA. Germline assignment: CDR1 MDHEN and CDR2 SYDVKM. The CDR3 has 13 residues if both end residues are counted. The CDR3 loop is CASSFGPGGTQYF.

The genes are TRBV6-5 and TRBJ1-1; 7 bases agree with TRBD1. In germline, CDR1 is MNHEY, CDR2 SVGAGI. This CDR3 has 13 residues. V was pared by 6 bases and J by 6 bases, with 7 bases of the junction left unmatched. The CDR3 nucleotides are TGTGCCAGCAGATCACAGGGGCCGGCTGAAGCTTTCTTT. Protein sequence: CASRSQGPAEAFF.

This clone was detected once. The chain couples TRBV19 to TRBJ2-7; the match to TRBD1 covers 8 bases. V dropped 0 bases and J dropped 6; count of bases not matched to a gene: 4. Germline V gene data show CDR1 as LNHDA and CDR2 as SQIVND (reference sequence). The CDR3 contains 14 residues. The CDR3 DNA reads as TGTGCCAGTAGTATAGATCCAGGACAGGGCGAGCAGTACTTC. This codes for CASSIDPGQGEQYF.